This is a list of T cell receptor beta chains from one sample in a study of blood T cell repertoires in COVID-19. The method was immunoSEQ multiplex PCR; TCRdb's version includes in-frame clones alone and lacks a portion of them. The table shows nearly 55,000 clones, with 91% occurring only once. The sequenced sample was peripheral blood. These receptor sequences come from a woman aged 55-69 years with active or convalescent COVID-19. Each CDR3 is given with its conserved first and last residue. The order of the fields is J gene, D gene, CDR3 length, clone size, V gene, CDR3 DNA, CDR3 protein. The D gene is left open where the match is weak. Rows give clone size only sometimes, using once, few, many, or a class for an expanded clone.

TRBJ2-3 | - | 14 | - | TRBV6-4 | TGTGCCAGCAGTGAGAGTCTAAGCACAGATACGCAGTATTTT | CASSESLSTDTQYF
TRBJ1-3 | - | 15 | once | TRBV5-5 | TGTGCCAGCAGCTTGCTGGGGGCGCTGGGAAACACCATATATTTT | CASSLLGALGNTIYF
TRBJ1-1 | TRBD1 | 13 | - | TRBV28 | TGTGCCAGCAGGGGACAGCTGAACACTGAAGCTTTCTTT | CASRGQLNTEAFF
TRBJ1-5 | - | 13 | few | TRBV5-4 | TGTGCCAGCAGCCAAGACAGAAATCAGCCCCAGCATTTT | CASSQDRNQPQHF
TRBJ1-6 | - | 15 | - | TRBV30 | TGTGCCTGGAGTGTAGCCCCAGGCCTTAATTCACCCCTCCACTTT | CAWSVAPGLNSPLHF
TRBJ1-5 | - | 13 | - | TRBV4-1 | TGCGCCAGCAGCCAGGCAGGAATCCAGCCCCAGCATTTT | CASSQAGIQPQHF
TRBJ2-5 | - | 11 | - | TRBV20-1 | TGCAGTGCCTCTGCCTTAAGAGACCAGTACTTC | CSASALRDQYF
TRBJ2-2 | - | 16 | - | TRBV9 | TGTGCCAGCGGACCCCACCTAGCACTCGACACCGGGGAGCTGTTTTTT | CASGPHLALDTGELFF
TRBJ1-5 | - | 15 | - | TRBV15 | TGTGCCACCAGCAGAGTTTTTACAGGTAATCAGCCCCAGCATTTT | CATSRVFTGNQPQHF
TRBJ2-1 | TRBD2 | 15 | - | TRBV28 | TGTGCCAGCAGCTCCCTAGCGGGAACTTACAATGAGCAGTTCTTC | CASSSLAGTYNEQFF
TRBJ1-1 | - | 13 | few | TRBV30 | TGTGCCTGGACCCCTCCCAGGGCCACTGAAGCTTTCTTT | CAWTPPRATEAFF
TRBJ2-1 | - | 13 | - | TRBV29-1 | TGCAGCGCGCGGGGACTCTCCTACAATGAGCAGTTCTTC | CSARGLSYNEQFF
TRBJ2-7 | - | 13 | - | TRBV11-2 | TGTGCCAGCAGCCTTGGGACAAATAATGTGCAGTACTTC | CASSLGTNNVQYF
TRBJ1-2 | TRBD1 | 16 | few | TRBV27 | TGTGCCAGCAGTTTCGGAGGACAGGGCTTAAGCTATGGCTACACCTTC | CASSFGGQGLSYGYTF
TRBJ1-2 | TRBD1 | 16 | - | TRBV28 | TGTGCCAGCAGTTTATTAGGGACAGGGGCGGACTATGGCTACACCTTC | CASSLLGTGADYGYTF
TRBJ1-5 | - | 13 | few | TRBV19 | TGTGCCAGTAGCCAGAGCGGGGAGCAGCCCCAGCATTTT | CASSQSGEQPQHF
TRBJ2-1 | TRBD2 | 15 | - | TRBV30 | TGTGCCTGGTCCACAAGGAGCGGGAGGGCCCGGGAGCAGTTCTTC | CAWSTRSGRAREQFF
TRBJ2-7 | TRBD1 | 16 | - | TRBV13 | TGTGCCAGCAGCCCCCAGGGGACAGGGGGCTTCTACGAGCAGTACTTC | CASSPQGTGGFYEQYF
TRBJ2-3 | - | 15 | - | TRBV9 | TGTGCCAGCAAGGGAGCGGACTTCAGCACAGATACGCAGTATTTT | CASKGADFSTDTQYF
TRBJ1-6 | TRBD1 | 14 | once | TRBV6-6 | TGTGCCAGCAGACTTGGACAGGGGGCATTAGCCCTCCACTTT | CASRLGQGALALHF
TRBJ2-7 | TRBD2 | 13 | - | TRBV24-1 | TGTGCCACCAGTCCCCCGGGGGGTTACGAGCAGTACTTC | CATSPPGGYEQYF
TRBJ2-7 | - | 13 | - | TRBV15 | TGTGCCACCAGCAGGGGGACTTTTGAAGAGCAGTACTTC | CATSRGTFEEQYF
TRBJ2-1 | - | 13 | - | TRBV27 | TGTGCCAGCAGTTTAGAGCGTAGTGGGGAGCAGTTCTTC | CASSLERSGEQFF
TRBJ1-4 | TRBD1 | 15 | once | TRBV5-6 | TGTGCCAGCAGCTCAGGGACAGGACTCAATGAAAAACTGTTTTTT | CASSSGTGLNEKLFF
TRBJ2-1 | - | 18 | - | TRBV28 | TGTGCCAGCAGTTCTAATCTAGGGGTATACGGCTCCTACAATGAGCAGTTCTTC | CASSSNLGVYGSYNEQFF
TRBJ2-7 | TRBD2 | 15 | - | TRBV30 | TGTGCCTTCTCCTTCGGACTAGCGGGAGCCGGGGAGCAGTACTTC | CAFSFGLAGAGEQYF
TRBJ2-5 | TRBD2 | 15 | once | TRBV28 | TGTGCCAGCACTCTAGCGGGGTACTCCGAAGAGACCCAGTACTTC | CASTLAGYSEETQYF
TRBJ2-3 | - | 17 | - | TRBV2 | TGTGCCAGCAGTCCCCCCTCTCAGCGCACTAGCACAGATACGCAGTATTTT | CASSPPSQRTSTDTQYF
TRBJ1-1 | - | 15 | few | TRBV7-3 | TGTGCCAGCAGCTTAACCGGGTCAAAGAACACTGAAGCTTTCTTT | CASSLTGSKNTEAFF
TRBJ1-2 | - | 16 | once | TRBV11-2 | TGTGCCAGCAGCCCAGCAGCGGGGAGAGCTAACTATGGCTACACCTTC | CASSPAAGRANYGYTF
TRBJ2-1 | - | 12 | - | TRBV6-2/TRBV6-3 | TGTGCCAGCAGTCACCGGGACTTAGAGCAGTTCTTC | CASSHRDLEQFF
TRBJ1-2 | - | 14 | - | TRBV27 | TGTGCCAGCAGTTTTTCCGGGGGGCACTATGGCTACACCTTC | CASSFSGGHYGYTF
TRBJ1-6 | - | 17 | - | TRBV5-4 | TGTGCCAGCAGCCGATCCCCCGGGGGTAACTATAATTCACCCCTCCACTTT | CASSRSPGGNYNSPLHF
TRBJ1-1 | TRBD1 | 14 | - | TRBV27 | TGTGCCAGCAGTTTGGCAGGGGGATGGACTGAAGCTTTCTTT | CASSLAGGWTEAFF
TRBJ1-2 | - | 17 | - | TRBV6-1 | TGTGCCAGCAGTGAAGGGGGGGTGAACCGGGGAGTGGATGGCTACACCTTC | CASSEGGVNRGVDGYTF
TRBJ2-1 | - | 15 | - | TRBV7-3 | TGTGCCAGCAGCTCCCACACATCCATTAACAATGAGCAGTTCTTC | CASSSHTSINNEQFF
TRBJ2-3 | TRBD2 | 15 | - | TRBV19 | TGTGCCAGTAGTATAGGGCGGGGGGGCTCAGATACGCAGTATTTT | CASSIGRGGSDTQYF
TRBJ1-5 | - | 16 | once | TRBV10-3 | TGTGCCATCAGTGAGTCTTTGGAGGTGATGAATCAGCCCCAGCATTTT | CAISESLEVMNQPQHF
TRBJ1-4 | - | 16 | - | TRBV7-2 | TGTGCCAGCAGCCCGCGCCCCCTAATGGGCGATGAAAAACTGTTTTTT | CASSPRPLMGDEKLFF
TRBJ1-1 | TRBD1 | 12 | - | TRBV6-5 | TGTGCCAGCAGTTCCGGACAGGGGGAAGCTTTCTTT | CASSSGQGEAFF
TRBJ1-2 | - | 13 | - | TRBV6-2/TRBV6-3 | TGTGCCAGCAGTTACCTTGCAGGGCGAGGCTACACCTTC | CASSYLAGRGYTF
TRBJ2-7 | - | 12 | - | TRBV7-8 | TGTGCCAGCAGCACGCAGGGGAACGAGCAGTACTTC | CASSTQGNEQYF
TRBJ1-3 | TRBD1 | 16 | - | TRBV5-1 | TGCGCCAGCACCCTTGTAGGGACAGGGACCGGAAACACCATATATTTT | CASTLVGTGTGNTIYF
TRBJ1-5 | TRBD1 | 14 | - | TRBV29-1 | TGCAGCGTGGCAACAGGGGGCGCGGGTCAGCCCCAGCATTTT | CSVATGGAGQPQHF
TRBJ1-1 | - | 13 | - | TRBV28 | TGTGCCAGCAGTTTATCGCAGGGGCTCCGAGCTTTCTTT | CASSLSQGLRAFF
TRBJ2-5 | TRBD1 | 15 | - | TRBV7-2 | TGTGCCAGCAGCTTATGGTCAGGGGGCCGGGAGACCCAGTACTTC | CASSLWSGGRETQYF
TRBJ2-1 | TRBD2 | 17 | - | TRBV11-2 | TGTGCCAGCAGCTTAATAGGACTAGCGGGGGGATACAATGAGCAGTTCTTC | CASSLIGLAGGYNEQFF
TRBJ1-3 | - | 13 | - | TRBV30 | TGTGCCTGGAGACAGAACTCTGGAAACACCATATATTTT | CAWRQNSGNTIYF
TRBJ2-1 | - | 15 | - | TRBV3-1/TRBV3-2 | TGTGCCAGCAGCGTTCAGGCAGAATATCACAATGAGCAGTTCTTC | CASSVQAEYHNEQFF
TRBJ1-2 | - | 16 | few | TRBV4-1 | TGCGCCAGCAGCCAAGATTGGGGACAAATAAACTATGGCTACACCTTC | CASSQDWGQINYGYTF
TRBJ2-3 | - | 14 | - | TRBV2 | TGTGCCAGTCGCTGGCGGACTAGCACAGATACGCAGTATTTT | CASRWRTSTDTQYF
TRBJ2-7 | TRBD2 | 18 | - | TRBV7-8 | TGTGCCAGCAGCCACGGACTAGCGGGATCCCAATCGTCTGGCGAGCAGTACTTC | CASSHGLAGSQSSGEQYF
TRBJ2-7 | - | 13 | - | TRBV5-5 | TGTGCCAGCAGCTCCTCGCTAGCCTACGAGCAGTACTTC | CASSSSLAYEQYF
TRBJ2-7 | - | 14 | once | TRBV19 | TGTGCCAGTAGTATATGGGGTGGGAGCTACGAGCAGTACTTC | CASSIWGGSYEQYF
TRBJ1-6 | TRBD1 | 16 | - | TRBV27 | TGTGCCAGCAGTTTTGGACAGGCGCTATATAATTCACCCCTCCACTTT | CASSFGQALYNSPLHF
TRBJ1-5 | TRBD1 | 14 | - | TRBV2 | TGTGCCAGCAGCGCAGGGGGAAGGAGTCAGCCCCAGCATTTT | CASSAGGRSQPQHF
TRBJ1-2 | - | 14 | - | TRBV5-4 | TGTGCCAGCAGCTCCGACTCGGGGGGCTATGGCTACACCTTC | CASSSDSGGYGYTF
TRBJ2-7 | - | 15 | - | TRBV5-6 | TGTGCCAGCAGCTTTACAGGGCGCAAAGGGAACGAGCAGTACTTC | CASSFTGRKGNEQYF
TRBJ1-3 | - | 14 | - | TRBV5-1 | TGCGCCAGCACCGGGACTGGCTCTGGAAACACCATATATTTT | CASTGTGSGNTIYF